A selection of T cell receptor beta chains follows, all from one sample in a study of cytomegalovirus exposure and HLA in healthy donors. The data were produced by immunoSEQ multiplex PCR, yet TCRdb's version contains in-frame clones alone and is incomplete. The data hold around 100,000 clones, with roughly 8.2% observed a single time. The material sequenced was PBMCs. The receptors here all came from a man between 45 and 60 years old in good health and CMV-seronegative. The CDR3 runs from the conserved cysteine through the conserved F or W. The D gene is left open where the match is weak. Only part of the rows carry a size: once, few, many, or a class if the clone is expanded.

d_call: TRBD1; clone_size: NA; v_call: TRBV29-1; j_call: TRBJ1-1; cdr3_nt: TGCAGCGGTACTACAGGGGTGAACACTGAAGCTTTCTTT; cdr3_aa: CSGTTGVNTEAFF
d_call: NA; clone_size: few; v_call: TRBV7-2; j_call: TRBJ2-7; cdr3_nt: TGTGCCAGCAGCTTAGCCGGGTGGAGGTTCGAGCAGTACTTC; cdr3_aa: CASSLAGWRFEQYF
d_call: NA; clone_size: few; v_call: TRBV6-4; j_call: TRBJ2-1; cdr3_nt: TGTGCCAGCAGTGACTCGGCGGGGCCTTTGGATGAGCAGTTCTTC; cdr3_aa: CASSDSAGPLDEQFF
d_call: TRBD2; clone_size: NA; v_call: TRBV30; j_call: TRBJ2-5; cdr3_nt: TGTGCCTGGAGTGAGGCGGGAGAAGAGACCCAGTACTTC; cdr3_aa: CAWSEAGEETQYF
d_call: NA; clone_size: few; v_call: TRBV18; j_call: TRBJ1-1; cdr3_nt: TGTGCCAGCTCACCGAGAGGGCAGGTTAACACTGAAGCTTTCTTT; cdr3_aa: CASSPRGQVNTEAFF
d_call: NA; clone_size: NA; v_call: TRBV5-4; j_call: TRBJ2-3; cdr3_nt: TGTGCCAGCAGCTATCGACAGGGGAGGGGAGATACGCAGTATTTT; cdr3_aa: CASSYRQGRGDTQYF
d_call: TRBD1; clone_size: few; v_call: TRBV4-1; j_call: TRBJ2-7; cdr3_nt: TGCGCCAGCAGCCAAACAGCACAGGGGGTCCAAAGTCTCTACGAGCAGTACTTC; cdr3_aa: CASSQTAQGVQSLYEQYF
d_call: NA; clone_size: NA; v_call: TRBV18; j_call: TRBJ1-5; cdr3_nt: TGTGCCAGCTCACCAGAAATATATAGAAATCAGCCCCAGCATTTT; cdr3_aa: CASSPEIYRNQPQHF
d_call: NA; clone_size: few; v_call: TRBV5-5; j_call: TRBJ2-1; cdr3_nt: TGTGCCAGCAGCTTGGGGTGGCCAATCAATGAGCAGTTCTTC; cdr3_aa: CASSLGWPINEQFF
d_call: NA; clone_size: few; v_call: TRBV2; j_call: TRBJ2-3; cdr3_nt: TGTGCCAGCGCCCTACAGGTCAGGACAGATACGCAGTATTTT; cdr3_aa: CASALQVRTDTQYF
d_call: NA; clone_size: NA; v_call: TRBV28; j_call: TRBJ2-3; cdr3_nt: TGTGCCAGCGCTGGTAGCCGCACGATGGATACGCAGTATTTT; cdr3_aa: CASAGSRTMDTQYF
d_call: TRBD1; clone_size: NA; v_call: TRBV6-6; j_call: TRBJ1-4; cdr3_nt: TGTGCCAGCAGTAGGGGACAGCAGAATGAAAAACTGTTTTTT; cdr3_aa: CASSRGQQNEKLFF
d_call: TRBD1; clone_size: NA; v_call: TRBV28; j_call: TRBJ1-2; cdr3_nt: TGTGCCAGCCTCCGGACAGGGGGCTTCTATGGCTACACCTTC; cdr3_aa: CASLRTGGFYGYTF
d_call: NA; clone_size: NA; v_call: TRBV27; j_call: TRBJ2-1; cdr3_nt: TGTGCCAGCAGTAGATCTAGCGTGAGCTCCTACAATGAGCAGTTCTTC; cdr3_aa: CASSRSSVSSYNEQFF
d_call: TRBD1; clone_size: few; v_call: TRBV2; j_call: TRBJ1-5; cdr3_nt: TGTGCCAGCAGCCAGGGGGCAAATCAGCCCCAGCATTTT; cdr3_aa: CASSQGANQPQHF
d_call: TRBD2; clone_size: few; v_call: TRBV9; j_call: TRBJ2-1; cdr3_nt: TGTGCCAGCAGCGTAGATTTGGGACTAGGATTATTGAATGAGCAGTTCTTC; cdr3_aa: CASSVDLGLGLLNEQFF
d_call: NA; clone_size: NA; v_call: TRBV2; j_call: TRBJ2-7; cdr3_nt: TGTGCCAGCAGCCTCACAATTGGGCAGTACTTC; cdr3_aa: CASSLTIGQYF
d_call: NA; clone_size: NA; v_call: TRBV10-3; j_call: TRBJ2-7; cdr3_nt: TGTGCCATCAGTGCGGAGGGGGGGGTTGAGTACTTC; cdr3_aa: CAISAEGGVEYF
d_call: NA; clone_size: few; v_call: TRBV7-2; j_call: TRBJ2-1; cdr3_nt: TGTGCCAGCAGCTTAAGCTACGGTGTTAATGAGCAGTTCTTC; cdr3_aa: CASSLSYGVNEQFF
d_call: TRBD1; clone_size: few; v_call: TRBV5-6; j_call: TRBJ1-3; cdr3_nt: TGTGCCAGCAGCTTGTACGCGACAGGGGGCTTTCCTGGAAACACCATATATTTT; cdr3_aa: CASSLYATGGFPGNTIYF
d_call: NA; clone_size: NA; v_call: TRBV6-5; j_call: TRBJ1-2; cdr3_nt: TGTGCCAGCAGTTATGTCGGCGGCAGGGCCTATGGCTACACCTTC; cdr3_aa: CASSYVGGRAYGYTF
d_call: TRBD1; clone_size: few; v_call: TRBV30; j_call: TRBJ2-7; cdr3_nt: TGTGCCTGGATGGTGGACAGGGGGGCCGAGCAGTACTTC; cdr3_aa: CAWMVDRGAEQYF
d_call: NA; clone_size: few; v_call: TRBV18; j_call: TRBJ1-5; cdr3_nt: TGTGCCAGCTCACGGGGGGGACTTAGTAGCAATCAGCCCCAGCATTTT; cdr3_aa: CASSRGGLSSNQPQHF
d_call: NA; clone_size: few; v_call: TRBV25-1; j_call: TRBJ2-7; cdr3_nt: TGTGCCAGCAATTCACTTTCCTACGAGCAGTACTTC; cdr3_aa: CASNSLSYEQYF
d_call: TRBD2; clone_size: NA; v_call: TRBV7-2; j_call: TRBJ2-5; cdr3_nt: TGTGCCAGCAGCTTAGGAGCGGGGGGAGAGACCCAGTACTTC; cdr3_aa: CASSLGAGGETQYF
d_call: TRBD1; clone_size: few; v_call: TRBV28; j_call: TRBJ1-2; cdr3_nt: TGTGCCAGCCGGGGACAGGGAGGCATCTACTATGGCTACACCTTC; cdr3_aa: CASRGQGGIYYGYTF
d_call: TRBD1; clone_size: NA; v_call: TRBV6-1; j_call: TRBJ2-1; cdr3_nt: TGTGCCAGCAGGACAGGGGCTACTGAGCAGTTCTTC; cdr3_aa: CASRTGATEQFF
d_call: TRBD1; clone_size: few; v_call: TRBV7-2; j_call: TRBJ2-7; cdr3_nt: TGTGCCAGCAGCTTAAGACAGGGTTGGTACGAGCAGTACTTC; cdr3_aa: CASSLRQGWYEQYF
d_call: TRBD1; clone_size: NA; v_call: TRBV7-6; j_call: TRBJ2-7; cdr3_nt: TGTGCCAGCAGCCGGGGGACAGGGGGTATTCCCTACGAGCAGTACTTC; cdr3_aa: CASSRGTGGIPYEQYF
d_call: TRBD1; clone_size: NA; v_call: TRBV28; j_call: TRBJ1-2; cdr3_nt: TGTGCCACCACAAGGGACAGGATGGCCTATGGCTACACCTTC; cdr3_aa: CATTRDRMAYGYTF
d_call: NA; clone_size: few; v_call: TRBV7-2; j_call: TRBJ1-6; cdr3_nt: TGTGCCAGCAGCTACCAAGAACCGGGAGCTTCACCCCTCCACTTT; cdr3_aa: CASSYQEPGASPLHF
d_call: TRBD1; clone_size: NA; v_call: TRBV5-1; j_call: TRBJ2-2; cdr3_nt: TGCGCCAGCAGCCTCCGACAGGGGCCGCCAGAGGAGCTGTTTTTT; cdr3_aa: CASSLRQGPPEELFF
d_call: TRBD2; clone_size: NA; v_call: TRBV4-2; j_call: TRBJ2-1; cdr3_nt: TGTGCCAGCAGCCAGGCCGGGACTAGTGGGATGGGTGAGCAGTTCTTC; cdr3_aa: CASSQAGTSGMGEQFF
d_call: NA; clone_size: few; v_call: TRBV7-9; j_call: TRBJ1-1; cdr3_nt: TGTGCCACCGATTCTTCGAGACAGTCCAATGAAGCTTTCTTT; cdr3_aa: CATDSSRQSNEAFF
d_call: NA; clone_size: few; v_call: TRBV18; j_call: TRBJ2-1; cdr3_nt: TGTGCCAGCTCACCGGGGAGAGAGCAGTTCTTC; cdr3_aa: CASSPGREQFF
d_call: TRBD2; clone_size: NA; v_call: TRBV4-3; j_call: TRBJ2-2; cdr3_nt: TGCGCCAGCAGCCAAGATCCGGGACTAGCGGCGAACACCGGGGAGCTGTTTTTT; cdr3_aa: CASSQDPGLAANTGELFF
d_call: NA; clone_size: NA; v_call: TRBV7-2; j_call: TRBJ1-2; cdr3_nt: TGTGCCAGCAGCTTACCCCCGGGACTTTCGCATGGCTACACCTTC; cdr3_aa: CASSLPPGLSHGYTF
d_call: TRBD1; clone_size: few; v_call: TRBV6-5; j_call: TRBJ2-7; cdr3_nt: TGTGCCAGCACGCCCGGGGCAGGGGGCTCCTACGAGCAGTACTTC; cdr3_aa: CASTPGAGGSYEQYF
d_call: NA; clone_size: few; v_call: TRBV7-2; j_call: TRBJ2-5; cdr3_nt: TGTGCCAGCAGCTTGGTCCGAGTACAGAAAGAGACCCAGTACTTC; cdr3_aa: CASSLVRVQKETQYF